A selection of T cell receptor beta chains follows, all from one sample in a study of blood T cell repertoires in COVID-19. Produced via immunoSEQ multiplex PCR; TCRdb's table is partial and in-frame only. The sample lists 400,000 to 450,000 clones, around 91% occurring once. The sequenced material came from peripheral blood. The receptor set was obtained from a middle-aged woman with COVID-19, enrolled during active disease. The CDR3 runs from the conserved cysteine through the conserved F or W. A D gene is named only where the DNA matches it firmly. Some rows have no size entry. The others give once, few or many, or a class for an expanded clone.

size: few
D: TRBD1
J: TRBJ1-2
V: TRBV28
DNA: TGTGCCAGCAGCTCCCCCGGGACAGGGGGCCAAAGCTACACCTTC
CDR3: CASSSPGTGGQSYTF

size: -
D: TRBD1
J: TRBJ1-1
V: TRBV5-1
DNA: TGCGCCAGCAGCCGCCCTCGTGGGACAGGGTCGTTTGTTGAAGCTTTCTTT
CDR3: CASSRPRGTGSFVEAFF

size: -
D: -
J: TRBJ2-1
V: TRBV13
DNA: TGTGCCAGCAGCGCCCAGGGGGACCCGGGGGTTCTGTTCTCCTACAATGAGCAGTTCTTC
CDR3: CASSAQGDPGVLFSYNEQFF

size: -
D: TRBD1
J: TRBJ1-5
V: TRBV9
DNA: TGTGCCAGCAGCGTCACCGGGACAGCAAATCAGCCCCAGCATTTT
CDR3: CASSVTGTANQPQHF

size: -
D: TRBD1
J: TRBJ1-1
V: TRBV18
DNA: TGTGCCAGCTCCACCGGGACAGGGCTTGAAGCTTTCTTT
CDR3: CASSTGTGLEAFF

size: -
D: TRBD1
J: TRBJ2-7
V: TRBV30
DNA: TGTGCCTGGAGTAAACAGGGGACGACCTACAAGCAGTACTTC
CDR3: CAWSKQGTTYKQYF

size: -
D: TRBD1
J: TRBJ2-6
V: TRBV3-1/TRBV3-2
DNA: TGTGCCAGCAGCGTCCGACAGGGCCCCTACGGGGTCCTGACTTTC
CDR3: CASSVRQGPYGVLTF

size: -
D: -
J: TRBJ1-6
V: TRBV7-2
DNA: TGTGCCAGCAGGAGAGTAACAGGGCGTGGAAATTCACCCCTCCACTTT
CDR3: CASRRVTGRGNSPLHF

size: -
D: -
J: TRBJ1-3
V: TRBV14
DNA: TGTGCCAGCAGCCACGTACCCAGGGTGAGCGGAAACACCATATATTTT
CDR3: CASSHVPRVSGNTIYF

size: -
D: -
J: TRBJ2-1
V: TRBV5-6
DNA: TGTGCCAGCAGCTTGGGGCCAGTCTCCTACAATGAGCAGTTCTTC
CDR3: CASSLGPVSYNEQFF

size: -
D: TRBD1
J: TRBJ2-1
V: TRBV28
DNA: TGTGCCAGCAGGGGACAGGGGGCTAACAATGAGCAGTTCTTC
CDR3: CASRGQGANNEQFF

size: -
D: TRBD1
J: TRBJ1-5
V: TRBV5-1
DNA: TGCGCCAGCAGCGAGGGACAGGGGACCGAGGGGCGGCCCCAGCATTTT
CDR3: CASSEGQGTEGRPQHF

size: once
D: TRBD2
J: TRBJ2-1
V: TRBV4-1
DNA: TGCGCCAGCAGAACTAGCGGCTCCTACAATGAGCAGTTCTTC
CDR3: CASRTSGSYNEQFF